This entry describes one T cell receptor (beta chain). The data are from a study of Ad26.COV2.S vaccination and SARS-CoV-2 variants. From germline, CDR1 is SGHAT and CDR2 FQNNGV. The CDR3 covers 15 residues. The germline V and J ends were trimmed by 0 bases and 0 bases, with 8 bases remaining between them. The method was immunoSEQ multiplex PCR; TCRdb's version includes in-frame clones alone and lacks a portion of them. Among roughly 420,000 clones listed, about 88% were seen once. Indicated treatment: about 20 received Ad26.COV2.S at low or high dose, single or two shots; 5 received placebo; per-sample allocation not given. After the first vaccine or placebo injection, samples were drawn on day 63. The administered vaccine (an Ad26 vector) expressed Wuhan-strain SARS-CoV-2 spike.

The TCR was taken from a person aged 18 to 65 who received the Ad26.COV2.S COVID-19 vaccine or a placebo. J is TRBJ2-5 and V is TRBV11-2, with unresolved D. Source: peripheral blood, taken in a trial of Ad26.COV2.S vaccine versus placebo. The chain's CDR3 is CASSLETLYQETQYF. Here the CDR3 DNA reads TGTGCCAGCAGCTTAGAGACCCTGTACCAAGAGACCCAGTACTTC.